Sequencing of this T cell receptor beta chain was carried out in a study of blood T cell repertoires in COVID-19. Study-wide context: Some COVID-19 samples were acute and others convalescent; all came from the United States, Italy and Spain.

The V gene end was trimmed by 1 base and the J gene end by 2 bases; junction bases not matched to a gene: 12. The CDR3 is 19 amino acids. Germline CDR1 WNHNN, CDR2 SYGVQD (reference sequence). In the original processing: Amplification from reference gene primers served as the basis for estimated nucleated cell counts. Clones were read by immunoSEQ multiplex PCR, and TCRdb kept only the in-frame ones, dropping some. V, J and clone size are taken as reported in that table, and D and trimming were inferred from the DNA itself. This table has a few hundred thousand clones, approximately 83% appearing once.

The chain is built from TRBV10-1 and TRBJ1-2; 11 bases are shared with TRBD1. The clonotype originates from a woman in her 70s with acute or convalescent COVID-19. Sequencing used peripheral blood. The CDR3 sequence: CASSEWGGTGGPANYGYTF. In nucleotides, the CDR3 is TGCGCCAGCAGTGAGTGGGGGGGGACAGGGGGTCCCGCGAACTATGGCTACACCTTC.